Below, 7 T cell receptor beta chains from the same sample are listed, as sequenced in a study of technical replicates of blood from several donors. Clones were read by immunoSEQ multiplex PCR, and TCRdb kept only the in-frame ones, dropping some. Seen here are tens of thousands of clones, about 92% observed once, and the top ten hold over 4%. What was sequenced was PBMCs. Source of these receptors: a human donor in good health. Some clones in this sample may be carry-over from other donors' samples.

The chain links TRBV7-9 to TRBJ2-5, with 8 positions matching TRBD1. The CDR3 loop spans 14 amino acids. V shed 4 bases, J shed 7 bases, and the junction held 8 bases outside the gene matches. In germline, CDR1 is SEHNR, CDR2 FQNEAQ (reference sequence). CDR3 bases: TGTGCCAGCAGCTCCGCAGGGGGCAGGGGGACCCAGTACTTC. This sequence encodes CASSSAGGRGTQYF.

This rearrangement joins TRBV4-3 to TRBJ1-1; 7 bases match TRBD1. Germline trimming cut 3 bases from V and 0 bases from J; bases unmatched to any gene: 4. CDR3 length: 15 amino acids. Per germline, CDR1 LGHNA and CDR2 YSLEER. CDR3 nucleotide sequence: TGCGCCAGCAGCCAGGCAGGGGGAATGAACACTGAAGCTTTCTTT. It is translated as CASSQAGGMNTEAFF.

This chain connects TRBV5-1 to TRBJ2-2; 7 bases agree with TRBD2. The CDR3 sequence is 17 residues long. V lost 0 bases to trimming and J lost 6 bases; unmatched junction nucleotides: 11. CDR1 and CDR2 from the germline V gene are SGHRS and YFSETQ. CDR3 residues: CASSLASAGVVSGELFF. The CDR3 DNA is TGCGCCAGCAGCTTGGCAAGTGCGGGGGTCGTATCCGGGGAGCTGTTTTTT.

The V call is TRBV5-4, the J call TRBJ1-2, with 12 bases matching TRBD1. This CDR3 region has 15 residues. V trimming: 4 bases; J trimming: 4 bases; junction bases outside the gene matches: 5. The germline V gene encodes CDR1 SGHNT and CDR2 YYREEE (reference sequence). In DNA, the CDR3 is TGTGCCAGCAGCCAGGGACAGGGGGCTGGCTATGGCTACACCTTC. This translates into CASSQGQGAGYGYTF.

The J gene is TRBJ2-3, the V gene TRBV5-1, with 7 bases fitting TRBD2. Germline values: CDR1 SGHRS, CDR2 YFSETQ. The J segment lost 4 bases and the V segment lost 2 bases, leaving 4 bases of the junction unmatched. This CDR3 region has 14 residues. CDR3 amino acids: CASSLSGAADTQYF. The CDR3 nucleotides read TGCGCCAGCAGCTTAAGCGGGGCAGCAGATACGCAGTATTTT.

This clone has only one observation. The rearrangement joins TRBV10-3 to TRBJ2-1, with a possible D match to TRBD2 (6 bases). Trimming removed 2 bases from V and 15 bases from J, with 14 bases in between. The CDR3 sequence is 12 residues long. The germline CDR1 and CDR2 sequences are ENHRY and SYGVKD. The CDR3 reads CAISEPGVAGFF. CDR3 bases: TGTGCCATCAGTGAGCCGGGGGTAGCCGGGTTCTTC.

The chain couples TRBV2 to TRBJ2-5; D unresolved. Germline CDR1 SNHLY, CDR2 FYNNEI. Trimming removed 6 bases at V and 1 base at J, with 12 bases between. CDR3 length: 14 residues. This chain's CDR3 is CASSLQFTQETQYF. CDR3 nucleotide sequence: TGTGCCAGCAGCCTACAGTTTACCCAAGAGACCCAGTACTTC.